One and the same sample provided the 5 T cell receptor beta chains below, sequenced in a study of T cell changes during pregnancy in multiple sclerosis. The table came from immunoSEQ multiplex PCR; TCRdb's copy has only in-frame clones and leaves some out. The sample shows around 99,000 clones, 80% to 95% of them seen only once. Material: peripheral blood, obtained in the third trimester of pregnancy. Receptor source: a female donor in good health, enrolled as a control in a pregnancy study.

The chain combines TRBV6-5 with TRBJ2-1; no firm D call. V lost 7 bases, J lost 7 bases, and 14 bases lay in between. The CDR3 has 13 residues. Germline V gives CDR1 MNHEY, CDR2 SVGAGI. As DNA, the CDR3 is TGTGCCAGCAATGGCGCGGTTGATAATGAGCAGTTCTTC. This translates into CASNGAVDNEQFF.

CDR3 residues: CASSRLQNSGNTIYF. The CDR3 nucleotides read TGTGCCAGCAGTCGGTTACAGAACTCTGGAAACACCATATATTTT. The chain carries TRBV6-5 and TRBJ1-3, with D uncertain. Germline V CDR1 and CDR2: MNHEY, SVGAGI. Trimming cost V 5 bases and J 0 bases, with 11 bases left between them. This CDR3 spans 15 amino acids.

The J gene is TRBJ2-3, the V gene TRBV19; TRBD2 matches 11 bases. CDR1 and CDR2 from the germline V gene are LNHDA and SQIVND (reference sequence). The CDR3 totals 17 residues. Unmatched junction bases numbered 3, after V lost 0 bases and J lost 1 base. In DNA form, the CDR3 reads TGTGCCAGTAGTATAGATGTGACTAGCGGGGGCACAGATACGCAGTATTTT. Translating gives CASSIDVTSGGTDTQYF.

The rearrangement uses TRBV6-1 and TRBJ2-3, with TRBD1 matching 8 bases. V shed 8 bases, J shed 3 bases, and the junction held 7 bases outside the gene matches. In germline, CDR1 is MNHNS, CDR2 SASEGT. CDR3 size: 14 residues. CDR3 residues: CASDNRGVTDTQYF. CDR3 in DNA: TGTGCCAGCGATAACAGGGGGGTAACAGATACGCAGTATTTT.

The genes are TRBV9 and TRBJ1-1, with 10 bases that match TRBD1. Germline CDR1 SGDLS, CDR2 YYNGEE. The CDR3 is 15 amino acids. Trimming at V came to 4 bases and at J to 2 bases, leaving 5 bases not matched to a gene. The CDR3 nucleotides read TGTGCCAGCAGCCCGAAGACAGGGGGCAACACTGAAGCTTTCTTT. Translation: CASSPKTGGNTEAFF.